This T cell receptor (beta chain) stems from a study of shared T cell receptors in the human thymus. Assay: immunoSEQ multiplex PCR; the TCRdb copy retains only in-frame clones and omits some. The data show roughly 550,000 clones, 78% seen once. Germline values: CDR1 KGHSH, CDR2 LQKENI. This CDR3 spans 15 amino acids. With 3 bases clipped from V and 8 bases from J, the junction kept 9 bases outside the gene matches. A further study also used this sample, focusing on human thymus T cells.

Sample: thymocytes. This TCR derives from a boy younger than two with a congenital heart defect. This chain links TRBV18 with TRBJ2-1; 8 nucleotides line up with TRBD2. The CDR3: CASSPLAGASDEQFF. In DNA, the CDR3 is TGTGCCAGCTCACCGCTAGCGGGCGCATCCGATGAGCAGTTCTTC.